This entry is about one TCR beta chain. The antigen remains undetermined. Clones were read by immunoSEQ multiplex PCR, and TCRdb kept only the in-frame ones, dropping some. The sample has about 1.5 million clones, around 98% seen once. The sample originates from a study of shared clonotypes between healthy human individuals. Study overall: Each donor contributed plates that comprised three CD4 naive, three CD4 memory, two CD8 naive and one CD8 memory. General study findings and limits: Researchers found naive subsets generally carried larger estimated richness than memory subsets.

V gave up 8 bases and J gave up 6 bases; unmatched junction bases: 16. The CDR3 consists of 16 residues. Looked up from germline, CDR1 is MDHEN and CDR2 is SYDVKM. Sequenced material: naive CD4+ T cells sorted from blood. This sample's subset: CD45RA+ positively selected. The receptor comes from a young man in good health. The V call is TRBV28, the J call TRBJ2-5; 9 positions agree with TRBD2. As DNA, the CDR3 is TGTGCCAGCGCCCCCCCCTTAGCGGGAGTTGTTAAGACCCAGTACTTC. The encoded protein is CASAPPLAGVVKTQYF. The variable domain in full, with the rest retrieved from reference TRBV28 and TRBJ2-5, is DVKVTQSSRYLVKRTGEKVFLECVQDMDHENMFWYRQDPGLGLRLIYFSYDVKMKEKGDIPEGYSVSREKKERFSLILESASTNQTSMYLCASAPPLAGVVKTQYFGPGTRLLVL.